Listed here is a single T cell receptor beta chain. Time point specified: pre-treatment sample, taken before nivolumab and TIL therapy. These data belong to a study of TIL therapy for anti-PD-1-resistant metastatic lung cancer. The germline V and J ends were trimmed by 4 bases and 4 bases, with 7 bases remaining between them. Germline lookup yields CDR1 SNHLY and CDR2 FYNNEI. The CDR3 covers 13 residues. This was the immunoSEQ v3 assay. Profiling relied on immunoSEQ multiplex PCR, and the TCRdb table lists in-frame clones only, not all of them. The sample carries about 59,000 clones, approximately 75% recorded once.

The specimen comprised blood, sampled at baseline. The clonotype originates from a person aged 25-80 years with non-small cell lung cancer. V gene TRBV2 combines with J gene TRBJ1-4, with D uncertain. CDR3 sequence (DNA): TGTGCCAGCAGTGGTTTTGTTAATGAAAAACTGTTTTTT. Protein sequence: CASSGFVNEKLFF.